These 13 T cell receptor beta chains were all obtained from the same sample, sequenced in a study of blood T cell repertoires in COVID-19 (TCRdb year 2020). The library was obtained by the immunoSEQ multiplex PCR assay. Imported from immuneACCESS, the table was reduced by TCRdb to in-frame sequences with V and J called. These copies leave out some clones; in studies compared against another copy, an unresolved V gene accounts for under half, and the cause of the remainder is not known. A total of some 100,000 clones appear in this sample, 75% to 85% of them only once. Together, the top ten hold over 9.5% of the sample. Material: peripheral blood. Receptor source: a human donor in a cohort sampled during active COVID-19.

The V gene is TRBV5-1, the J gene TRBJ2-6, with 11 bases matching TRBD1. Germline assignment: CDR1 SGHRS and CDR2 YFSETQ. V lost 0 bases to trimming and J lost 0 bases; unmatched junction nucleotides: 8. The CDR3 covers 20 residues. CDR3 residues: CASSLAPPGTGGSGANVLTF. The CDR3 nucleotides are TGCGCCAGCAGCTTGGCTCCTCCCGGGACAGGGGGCTCTGGGGCCAACGTCCTGACTTTC.

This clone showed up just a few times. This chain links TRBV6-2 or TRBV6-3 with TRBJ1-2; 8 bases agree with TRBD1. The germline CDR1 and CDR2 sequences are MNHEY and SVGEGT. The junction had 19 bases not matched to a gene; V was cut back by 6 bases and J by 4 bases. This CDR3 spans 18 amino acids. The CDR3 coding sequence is TGTGCCAGCAGCCTAGCACTCGGGACAGGCATCTTGATCTATGGCTACACCTTC. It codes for CASSLALGTGILIYGYTF.

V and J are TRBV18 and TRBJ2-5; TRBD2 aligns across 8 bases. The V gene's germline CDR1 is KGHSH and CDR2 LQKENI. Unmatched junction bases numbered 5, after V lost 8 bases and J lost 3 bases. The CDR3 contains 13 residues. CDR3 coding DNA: TGTGCCAGCCACCGTAGCGGGGAAGAGACCCAGTACTTC. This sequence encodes CASHRSGEETQYF. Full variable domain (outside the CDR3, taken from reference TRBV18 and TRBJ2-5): NAGVMQNPRHLVRRRGQEARLRCSPMKGHSHVYWYRQLPEEGLKFMVYLQKENIIDESGMPKERFSAEFPKEGPSILRIQQVVRGDSAAYFCASHRSGEETQYFGPGTRLLVL.

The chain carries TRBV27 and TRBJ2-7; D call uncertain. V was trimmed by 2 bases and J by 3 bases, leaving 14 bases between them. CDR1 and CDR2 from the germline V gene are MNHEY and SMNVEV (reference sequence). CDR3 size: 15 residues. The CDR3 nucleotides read TGTGCCAGCAGTTTAAGGTCGGGTTATATCTACGAGCAGTACTTC. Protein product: CASSLRSGYIYEQYF.

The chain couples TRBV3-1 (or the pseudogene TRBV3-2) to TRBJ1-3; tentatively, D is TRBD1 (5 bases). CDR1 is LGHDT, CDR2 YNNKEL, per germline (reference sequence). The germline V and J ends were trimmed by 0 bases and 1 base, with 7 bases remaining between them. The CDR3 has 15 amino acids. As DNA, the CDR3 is TGTGCCAGCAGCCAAGAGGGGGGTTCTGGAAACACCATATATTTT. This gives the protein CASSQEGGSGNTIYF.

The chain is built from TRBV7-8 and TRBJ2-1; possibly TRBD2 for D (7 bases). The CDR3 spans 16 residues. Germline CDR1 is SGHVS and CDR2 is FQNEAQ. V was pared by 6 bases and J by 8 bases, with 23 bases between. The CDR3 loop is CASRNSRGRVHDEQFF. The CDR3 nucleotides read TGTGCCAGCAGGAACTCGCGGGGGCGGGTGCACGATGAGCAGTTCTTC.

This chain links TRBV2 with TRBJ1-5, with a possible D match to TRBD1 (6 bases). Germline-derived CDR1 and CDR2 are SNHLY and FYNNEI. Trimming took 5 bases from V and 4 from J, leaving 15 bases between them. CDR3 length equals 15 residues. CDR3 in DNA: TGTGCCAGCAGTAGAACAGGGTTCCCGAATCAGCCCCAGCATTTT. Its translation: CASSRTGFPNQPQHF.

The CDR3, as DNA: TGTGCCAGCTCACCACAAACAGGTTCCGAGCAGTACTTC. This gives the protein CASSPQTGSEQYF. V is TRBV18 and J is TRBJ2-7, with a tentative D call TRBD1 (5 bases). Germline assignment: CDR1 KGHSH and CDR2 LQKENI. The length of the CDR3 is 13 residues. Trimming shortened V by 1 base and J by 6 bases, and 10 bases separated the two germline ends.

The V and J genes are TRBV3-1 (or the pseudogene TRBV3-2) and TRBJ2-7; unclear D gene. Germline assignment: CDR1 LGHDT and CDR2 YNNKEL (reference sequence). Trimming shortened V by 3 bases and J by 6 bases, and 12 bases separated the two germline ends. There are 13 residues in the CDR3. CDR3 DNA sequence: TGTGCCAGCAGCCATCCCTTCCTGGCCGAGCAGTACTTC. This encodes CASSHPFLAEQYF.

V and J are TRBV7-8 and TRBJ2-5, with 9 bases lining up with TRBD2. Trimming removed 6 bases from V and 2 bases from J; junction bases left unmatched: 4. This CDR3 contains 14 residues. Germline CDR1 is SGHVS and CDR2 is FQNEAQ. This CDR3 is CASSLLAGQETQYF. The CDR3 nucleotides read TGTGCCAGCAGTCTCCTAGCGGGGCAAGAGACCCAGTACTTC.

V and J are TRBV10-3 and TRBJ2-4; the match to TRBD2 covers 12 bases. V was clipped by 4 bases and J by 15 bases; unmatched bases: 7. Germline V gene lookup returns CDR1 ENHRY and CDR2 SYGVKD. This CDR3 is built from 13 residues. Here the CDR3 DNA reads TGTGCCATCAGTGTGGCTAGCGGGGGGGATCTGTACTTC. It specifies CAISVASGGDLYF.

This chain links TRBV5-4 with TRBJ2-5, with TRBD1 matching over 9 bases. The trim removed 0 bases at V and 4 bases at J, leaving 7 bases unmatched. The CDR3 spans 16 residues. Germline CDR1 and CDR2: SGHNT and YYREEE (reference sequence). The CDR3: CASSLGDRVYRETQYF. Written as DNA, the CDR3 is TGTGCCAGCAGCTTGGGGGACAGGGTCTATCGAGAGACCCAGTACTTC.

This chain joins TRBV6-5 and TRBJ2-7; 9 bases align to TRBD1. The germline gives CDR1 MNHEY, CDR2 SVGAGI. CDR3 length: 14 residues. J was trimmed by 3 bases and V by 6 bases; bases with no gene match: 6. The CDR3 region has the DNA TGTGCCAGCAGAGCGGACAGGGGTATCTACGAGCAGTACTTC. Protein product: CASRADRGIYEQYF.